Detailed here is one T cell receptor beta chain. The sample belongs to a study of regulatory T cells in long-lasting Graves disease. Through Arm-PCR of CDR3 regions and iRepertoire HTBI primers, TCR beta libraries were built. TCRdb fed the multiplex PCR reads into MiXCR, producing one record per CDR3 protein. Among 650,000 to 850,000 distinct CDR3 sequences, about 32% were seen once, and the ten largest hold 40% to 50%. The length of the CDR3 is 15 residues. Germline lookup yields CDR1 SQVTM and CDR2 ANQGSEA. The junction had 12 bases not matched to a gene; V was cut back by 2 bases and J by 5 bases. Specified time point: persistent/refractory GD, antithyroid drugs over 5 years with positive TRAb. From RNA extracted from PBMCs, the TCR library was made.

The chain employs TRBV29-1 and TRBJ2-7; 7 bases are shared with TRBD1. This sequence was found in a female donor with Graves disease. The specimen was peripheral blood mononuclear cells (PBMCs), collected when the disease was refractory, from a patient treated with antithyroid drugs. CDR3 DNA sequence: TGCAGCGTTGAACTGGGCAGGGGGAAGGAGCACGAGCAGTACTTC. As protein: CSVELGRGKEHEQYF.